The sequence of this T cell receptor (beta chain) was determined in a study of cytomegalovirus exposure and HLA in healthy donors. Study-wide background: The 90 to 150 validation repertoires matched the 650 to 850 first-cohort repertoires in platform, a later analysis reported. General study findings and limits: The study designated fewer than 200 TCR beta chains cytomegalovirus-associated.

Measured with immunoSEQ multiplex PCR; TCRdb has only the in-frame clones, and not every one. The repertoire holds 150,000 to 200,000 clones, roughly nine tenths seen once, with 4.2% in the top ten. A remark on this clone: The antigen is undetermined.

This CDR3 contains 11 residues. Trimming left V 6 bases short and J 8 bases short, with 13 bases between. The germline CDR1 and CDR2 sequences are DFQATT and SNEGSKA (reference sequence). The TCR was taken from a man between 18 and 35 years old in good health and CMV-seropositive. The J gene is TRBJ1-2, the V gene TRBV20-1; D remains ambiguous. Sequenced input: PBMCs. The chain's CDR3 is CSAVTKSGYTF. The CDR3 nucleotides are TGCAGTGCCGTTACTAAGAGCGGCTACACCTTC.